Listed below are T cell receptor beta chains from one sample, sequenced in a study of regulatory T cells in long-lasting Graves disease. TCRdb reanalysed the multiplex PCR reads using MiXCR and keeps one entry per CDR3 protein. This sample carries approximately 360,000 distinct CDR3 sequences, 12% of them seen once, and the ten largest clones take around 18%. These data were likewise used in another study, on T cells in Graves' hyperthyroidism and ophthalmopathy.

Sample: peripheral blood mononuclear cells (PBMCs), taken at new diagnosis, from a patient treated with antithyroid drugs. All receptors derive from a woman aged 18-29 years with Graves disease. Both conserved end residues are trimmed from each CDR3.

CDR3aa	j_gene	v_gene	len
ASSLPRTGSGYT	TRBJ1-2	TRBV28	12
ATSSGLYNEQF	TRBJ2-1	TRBV24-1	11
AYGQGFTGELS	TRBJ2-2	TRBV30	11
SAKGGRSNQPQH	TRBJ1-5	TRBV20-1	12
ASSPDRLNTYNEQF	TRBJ2-1	TRBV13	14
SAREVAVPIYGYT	TRBJ1-2	TRBV20-1	13
ASSPRGQGLTEPQH	TRBJ1-5	TRBV28	14
ASSQPGTGSSPLH	TRBJ1-6	TRBV3-1	13
ASSKTSVEYLQY	TRBJ2-7	TRBV6-2/TRBV6-3	12
ASSLAKGIDTQY	TRBJ2-3	TRBV5-1	12
SALTGEAYEQY	TRBJ2-7	TRBV29-1	11
ATSDSTDTDTQY	TRBJ2-3	TRBV24-1	12
SARPGQPGELF	TRBJ2-2	TRBV20-1	11
SVVARLRETEAF	TRBJ1-1	TRBV29-1	12
ASSSRGLAGIYEQF	TRBJ2-1	TRBV11-1	14
ASTFIGTDTQY	TRBJ2-3	TRBV12-3/TRBV12-4	11